This record covers a single T cell receptor beta chain. Its antigen is unidentified. Sample-barcoded 5' priming and a J-beta primer mix drove a second PCR of about 6 to 11 cycles. TCRdb re-called the 5' RACE reads with MiXCR, one entry per CDR3 protein. The profile shows around 1.5 million distinct CDR3 sequences, approximately 38% of them singletons. The entry originates in a study of blood T cells in healthy people across ages. Study results and limitations: Roughly linear age-related decline in beta diversity appeared, significant by age roughly 40. Without sorted subsets, naive and antigen-experienced compartments could not be conclusively compared.

Each sample yielded at least 6 micrograms of PBMC total RNA. Input material: blood. The sequence came from a woman between 18 and 29 years old in good health.

The CDR3 region is CASGAGGANVLTF. In nucleotides, the CDR3 is TGTGCCAGCGGGGCGGGGGGGGCCAACGTCCTGACTTTC. This rearrangement joins TRBV12-3 or TRBV12-4 to TRBJ2-6, with D perhaps TRBD2 (6 bases). The CDR3 contains 13 residues. V shed 8 bases and J shed 4 bases, with 9 bases lying between them.